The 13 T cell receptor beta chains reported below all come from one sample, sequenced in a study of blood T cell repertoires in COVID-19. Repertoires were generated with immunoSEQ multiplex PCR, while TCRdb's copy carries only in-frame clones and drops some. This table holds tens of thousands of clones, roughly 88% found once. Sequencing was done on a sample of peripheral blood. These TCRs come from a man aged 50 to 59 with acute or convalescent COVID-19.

In DNA form, the CDR3 reads TGTGCCAGCGGCGGCTCACCCCGGGGGGTCTTCACCTACGAGCAGTACTTC. Translated: CASGGSPRGVFTYEQYF. The chain uses TRBV28 and TRBJ2-7, with 7 bases lining up with TRBD2. The J segment lost 2 bases and the V segment lost 8 bases, leaving 18 bases of the junction unmatched. In germline, CDR1 is MDHEN, CDR2 SYDVKM. This CDR3 comprises 17 residues.

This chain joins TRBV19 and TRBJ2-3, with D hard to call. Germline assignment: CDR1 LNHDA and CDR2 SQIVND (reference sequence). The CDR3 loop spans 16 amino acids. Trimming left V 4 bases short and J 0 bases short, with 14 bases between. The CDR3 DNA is TGTGCCAGTAGTAGCTCGTCGACTGCTAGCACAGATACGCAGTATTTT. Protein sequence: CASSSSSTASTDTQYF.

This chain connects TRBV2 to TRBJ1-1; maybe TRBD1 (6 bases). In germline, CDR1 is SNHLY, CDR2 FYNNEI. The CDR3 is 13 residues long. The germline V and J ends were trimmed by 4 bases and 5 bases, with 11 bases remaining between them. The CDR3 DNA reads TGTGCCAGCAGTGTCAGGGGAGTGACTGAAGCTTTCTTT. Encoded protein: CASSVRGVTEAFF.

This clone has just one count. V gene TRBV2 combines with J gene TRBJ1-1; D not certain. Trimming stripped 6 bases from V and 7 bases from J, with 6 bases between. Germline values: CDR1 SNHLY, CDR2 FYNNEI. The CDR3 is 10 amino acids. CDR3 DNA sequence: TGTGCCAGCAGGTTTAGTGAAGCTTTCTTT. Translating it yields CASRFSEAFF. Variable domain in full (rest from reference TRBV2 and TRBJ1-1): EPEVTQTPSHQVTQMGQEVILRCVPISNHLYFYWYRQILGQKVEFLVSFYNNEISEKSEIFDDQFSVERPDGSNFTLKIRSTKLEDSAMYFCASRFSEAFFGQGTRLTVV.

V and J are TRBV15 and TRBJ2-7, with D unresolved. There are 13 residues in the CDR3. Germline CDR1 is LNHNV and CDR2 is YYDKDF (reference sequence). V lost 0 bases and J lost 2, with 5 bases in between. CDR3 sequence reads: CATSRDPAYEQYF. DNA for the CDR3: TGTGCCACCAGCAGAGATCCGGCCTACGAGCAGTACTTC.

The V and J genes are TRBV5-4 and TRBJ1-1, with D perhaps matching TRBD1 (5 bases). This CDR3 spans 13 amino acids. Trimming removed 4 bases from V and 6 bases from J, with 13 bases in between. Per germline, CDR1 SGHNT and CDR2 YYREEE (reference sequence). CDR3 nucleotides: TGTGCCAGCAGCAATCTGGACACCCCTGAAGCTTTCTTT. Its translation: CASSNLDTPEAFF.

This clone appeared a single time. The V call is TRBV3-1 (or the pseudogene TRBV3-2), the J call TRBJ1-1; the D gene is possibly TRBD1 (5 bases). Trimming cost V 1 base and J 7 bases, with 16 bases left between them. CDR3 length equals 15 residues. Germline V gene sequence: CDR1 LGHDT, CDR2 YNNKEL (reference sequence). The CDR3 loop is CASSQAFREFFEAFF. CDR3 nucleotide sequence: TGTGCCAGCAGCCAAGCGTTCAGGGAATTTTTTGAAGCTTTCTTT.

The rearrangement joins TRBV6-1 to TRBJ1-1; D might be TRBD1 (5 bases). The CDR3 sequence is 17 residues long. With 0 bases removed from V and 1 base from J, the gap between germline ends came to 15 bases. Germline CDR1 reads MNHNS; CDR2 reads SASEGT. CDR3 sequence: CASSEALLGGTNTEAFF. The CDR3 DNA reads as TGTGCCAGCAGTGAAGCGCTTCTGGGAGGGACGAACACTGAAGCTTTCTTT.

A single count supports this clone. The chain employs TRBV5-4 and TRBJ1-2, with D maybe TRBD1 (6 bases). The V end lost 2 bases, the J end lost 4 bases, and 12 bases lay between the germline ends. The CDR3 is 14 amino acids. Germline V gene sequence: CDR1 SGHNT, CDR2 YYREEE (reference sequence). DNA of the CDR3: TGTGCCAGCAGCTTACTGGGGGCCGGCTATGGCTACACCTTC. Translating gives CASSLLGAGYGYTF. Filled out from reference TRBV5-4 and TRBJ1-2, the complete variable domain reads ETGVTQSPTHLIKTRGQQVTLRCSSQSGHNTVSWYQQALGQGPQFIFQYYREEENGRGNFPPRFSGLQFPNYSSELNVNALELDDSALYLCASSLLGAGYGYTFGSGTRLTVV.

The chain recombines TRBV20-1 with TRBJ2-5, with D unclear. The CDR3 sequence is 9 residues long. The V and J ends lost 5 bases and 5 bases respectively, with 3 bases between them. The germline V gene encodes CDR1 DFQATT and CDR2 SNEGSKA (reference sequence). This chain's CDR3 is CSASETQYF. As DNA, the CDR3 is TGCAGTGCTTCTGAGACCCAGTACTTC.

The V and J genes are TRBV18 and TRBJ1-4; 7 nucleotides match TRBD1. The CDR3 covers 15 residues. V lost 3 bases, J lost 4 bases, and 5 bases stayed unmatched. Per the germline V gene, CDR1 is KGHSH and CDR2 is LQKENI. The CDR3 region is CASSPGTASNEKLFF. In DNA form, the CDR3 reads TGTGCCAGCTCACCCGGGACAGCGAGTAATGAAAAACTGTTTTTT.

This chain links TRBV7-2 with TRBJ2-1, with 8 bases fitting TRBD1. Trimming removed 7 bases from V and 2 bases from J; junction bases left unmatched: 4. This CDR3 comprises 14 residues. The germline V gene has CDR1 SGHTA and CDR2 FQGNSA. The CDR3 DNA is TGTGCCAGCACCCCCAGGGGGCCCTACAATGAGCAGTTCTTC. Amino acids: CASTPRGPYNEQFF.

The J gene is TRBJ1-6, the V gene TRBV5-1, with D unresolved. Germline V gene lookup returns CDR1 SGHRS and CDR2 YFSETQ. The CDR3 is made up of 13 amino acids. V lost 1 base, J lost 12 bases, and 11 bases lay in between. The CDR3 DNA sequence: TGCGCCAGCAGCTTGCATCACGGGGAACCCCTCCACTTT. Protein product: CASSLHHGEPLHF.